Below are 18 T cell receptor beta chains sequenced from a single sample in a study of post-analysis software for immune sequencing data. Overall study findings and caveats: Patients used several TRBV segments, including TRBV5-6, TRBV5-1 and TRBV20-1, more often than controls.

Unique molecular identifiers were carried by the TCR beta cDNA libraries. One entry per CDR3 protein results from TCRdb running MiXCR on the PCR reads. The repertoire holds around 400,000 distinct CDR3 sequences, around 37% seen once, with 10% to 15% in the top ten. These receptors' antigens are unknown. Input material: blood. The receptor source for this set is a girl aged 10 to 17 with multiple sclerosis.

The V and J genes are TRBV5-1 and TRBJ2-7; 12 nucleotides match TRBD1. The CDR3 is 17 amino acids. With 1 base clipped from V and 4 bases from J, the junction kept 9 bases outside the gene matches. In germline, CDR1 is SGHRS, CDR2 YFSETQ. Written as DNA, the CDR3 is TGCGCCAGCAGCTTGCTGGGACAGGGGGCAGTTAGGTACGAGCAGTACTTC. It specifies CASSLLGQGAVRYEQYF.

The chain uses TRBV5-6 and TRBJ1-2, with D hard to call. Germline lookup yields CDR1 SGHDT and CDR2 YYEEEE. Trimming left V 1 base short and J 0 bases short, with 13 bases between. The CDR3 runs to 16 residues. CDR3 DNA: TGTGCCAGCAGCTTGTTGCTTGGGCCAGCTAACTATGGCTACACCTTC. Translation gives CASSLLLGPANYGYTF. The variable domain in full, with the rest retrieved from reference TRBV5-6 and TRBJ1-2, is DAGVTQSPTHLIKTRGQQVTLRCSPKSGHDTVSWYQQALGQGPQFIFQYYEEEERQRGNFPDRFSGHQFPNYSSELNVNALLLGDSALYLCASSLLLGPANYGYTFGSGTRLTVV.

CDR3 nucleotide sequence: TGTGCCAGCAGCGCAGCTTCTAGCGGGGGGCCAAACAATGAGCAGTTCTTC. Translating it yields CASSAASSGGPNNEQFF. The J gene is TRBJ2-1, the V gene TRBV7-2; 11 positions agree with TRBD2. The CDR3 sequence is 17 residues long. The germline V gene encodes CDR1 SGHTA and CDR2 FQGNSA. Unmatched junction bases numbered 11, after V lost 5 bases and J lost 5 bases.

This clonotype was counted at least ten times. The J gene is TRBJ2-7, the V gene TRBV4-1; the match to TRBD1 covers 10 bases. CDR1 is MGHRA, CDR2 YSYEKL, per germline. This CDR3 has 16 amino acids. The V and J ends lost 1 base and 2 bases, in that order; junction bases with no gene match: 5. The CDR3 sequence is CASSQGGQGLTYEQYF. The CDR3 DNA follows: TGCGCCAGCAGCCAAGGGGGACAGGGGCTTACCTACGAGCAGTACTTC.

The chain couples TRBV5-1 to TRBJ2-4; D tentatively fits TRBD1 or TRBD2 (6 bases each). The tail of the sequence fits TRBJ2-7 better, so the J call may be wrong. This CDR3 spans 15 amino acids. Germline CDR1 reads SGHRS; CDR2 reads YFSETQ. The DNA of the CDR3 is TGCGCCAGCAGACGGGGGCGCGGACCAAACTACGAGCAGTACTTC. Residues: CASRRGRGPNYEQYF.

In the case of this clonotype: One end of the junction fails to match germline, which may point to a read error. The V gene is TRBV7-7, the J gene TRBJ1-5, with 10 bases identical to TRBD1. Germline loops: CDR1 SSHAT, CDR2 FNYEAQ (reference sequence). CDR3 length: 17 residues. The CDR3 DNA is TGTGCTAGCAGCTTAGCCGGGGACAGGGGCGTCTATCAGCCCCAGCATTTT. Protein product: CASSLAGDRGVYQPQHF.

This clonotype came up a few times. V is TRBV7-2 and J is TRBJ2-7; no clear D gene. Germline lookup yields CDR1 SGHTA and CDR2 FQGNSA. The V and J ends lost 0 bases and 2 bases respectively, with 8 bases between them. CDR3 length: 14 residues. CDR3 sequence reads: CASSLAQNPYEQYF. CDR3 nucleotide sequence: TGTGCCAGCAGCTTAGCCCAAAACCCCTACGAGCAGTACTTC.

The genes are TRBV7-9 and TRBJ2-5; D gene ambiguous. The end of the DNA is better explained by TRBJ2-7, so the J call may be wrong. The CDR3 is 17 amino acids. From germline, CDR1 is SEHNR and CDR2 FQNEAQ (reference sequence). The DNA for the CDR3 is TGTGCCAGCAGCCCAACCTCCGCCAGGACCGTTTGGGGCGAGCAGTACTTC. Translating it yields CASSPTSARTVWGEQYF.

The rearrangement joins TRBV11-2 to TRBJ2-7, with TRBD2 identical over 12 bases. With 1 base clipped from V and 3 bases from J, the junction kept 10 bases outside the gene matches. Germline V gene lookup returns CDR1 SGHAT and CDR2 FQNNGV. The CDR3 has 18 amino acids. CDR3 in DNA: TGTGCCAGCAGCTTAGGACTAGCGGGGGTACGGACCAACTACGAGCAGTACTTC. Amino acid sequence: CASSLGLAGVRTNYEQYF. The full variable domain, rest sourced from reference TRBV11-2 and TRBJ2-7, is EAGVAQSPRYKIIEKRQSVAFWCNPISGHATLYWYQQILGQGPKLLIQFQNNGVVDDSQLPKDRFSAERLKGVDSTLKIQPAKLEDSAVYLCASSLGLAGVRTNYEQYFGPGTRLTVT.

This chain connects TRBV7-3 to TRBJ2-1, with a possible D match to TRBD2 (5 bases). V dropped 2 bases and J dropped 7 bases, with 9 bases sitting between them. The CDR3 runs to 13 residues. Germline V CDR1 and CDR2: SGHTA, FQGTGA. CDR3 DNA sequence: TGTGCCAGCAGCTTAGGAGGTCAGAATGAGCAGTTCTTC. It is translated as CASSLGGQNEQFF.

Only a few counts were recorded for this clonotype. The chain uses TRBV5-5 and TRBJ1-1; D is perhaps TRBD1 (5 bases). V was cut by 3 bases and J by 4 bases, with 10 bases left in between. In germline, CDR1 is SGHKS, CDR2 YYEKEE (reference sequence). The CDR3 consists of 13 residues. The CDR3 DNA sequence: TGTGCCAGCAGCTCCGGGACCCTCACTGAAGCTTTCTTT. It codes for CASSSGTLTEAFF.

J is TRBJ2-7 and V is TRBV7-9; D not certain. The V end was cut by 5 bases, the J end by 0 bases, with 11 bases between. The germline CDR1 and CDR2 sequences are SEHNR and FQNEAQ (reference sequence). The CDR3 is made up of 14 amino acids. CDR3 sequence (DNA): TGTGCCAGCAGCCCACAGCTGACCTCCTACGAGCAGTACTTC. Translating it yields CASSPQLTSYEQYF.

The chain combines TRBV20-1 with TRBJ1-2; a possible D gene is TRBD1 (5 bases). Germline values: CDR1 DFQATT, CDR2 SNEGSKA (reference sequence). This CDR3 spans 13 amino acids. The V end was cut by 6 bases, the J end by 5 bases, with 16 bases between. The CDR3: CSAGPGRTYGYTF. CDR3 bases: TGCAGTGCAGGCCCAGGGAGGACGTATGGCTACACCTTC.

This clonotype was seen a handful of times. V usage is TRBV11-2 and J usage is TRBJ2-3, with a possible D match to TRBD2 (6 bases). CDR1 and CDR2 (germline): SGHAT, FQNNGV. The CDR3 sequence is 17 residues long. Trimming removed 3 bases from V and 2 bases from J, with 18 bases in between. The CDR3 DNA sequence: TGTGCCAGCAGCTTCGCCAGAGGCGGGGAGTACACAGATACGCAGTATTTT. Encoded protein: CASSFARGGEYTDTQYF.

The CDR3 region has the DNA TGTGCCAGCAGCTTAGCGGGGGGACCCGGAAATGAGCAGTTCTTC. This sequence encodes CASSLAGGPGNEQFF. V and J are TRBV7-6 and TRBJ2-1, with D tentatively TRBD2 (6 bases). V was pared by 0 bases and J by 7 bases, with 13 bases between. The CDR3 has 15 amino acids. Looked up from germline, CDR1 is SGHVS and CDR2 is FNYEAQ.

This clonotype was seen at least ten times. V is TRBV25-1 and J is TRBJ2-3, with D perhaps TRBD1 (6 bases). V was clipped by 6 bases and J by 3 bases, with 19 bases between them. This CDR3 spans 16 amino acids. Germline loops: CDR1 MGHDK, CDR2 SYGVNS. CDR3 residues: CASSALGRGETDTQYF. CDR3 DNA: TGTGCCAGCAGCGCATTGGGCAGGGGTGAGACAGATACGCAGTATTTT.

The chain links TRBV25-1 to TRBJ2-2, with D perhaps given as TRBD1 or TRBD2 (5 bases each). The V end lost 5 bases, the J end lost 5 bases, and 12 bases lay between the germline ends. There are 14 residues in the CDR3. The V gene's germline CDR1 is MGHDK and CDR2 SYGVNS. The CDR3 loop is CASSKGSGTGELFF. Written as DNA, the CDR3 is TGTGCCAGCAGTAAGGGGAGTGGGACCGGGGAGCTGTTTTTT.

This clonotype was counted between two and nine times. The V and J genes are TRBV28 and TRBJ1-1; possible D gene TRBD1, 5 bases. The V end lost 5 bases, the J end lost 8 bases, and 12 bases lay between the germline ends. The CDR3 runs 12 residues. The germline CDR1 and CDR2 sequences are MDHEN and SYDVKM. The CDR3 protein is CASSRGGAEAFF. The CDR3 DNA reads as TGTGCCAGCAGTAGGGGCGGGGCAGAAGCTTTCTTT.